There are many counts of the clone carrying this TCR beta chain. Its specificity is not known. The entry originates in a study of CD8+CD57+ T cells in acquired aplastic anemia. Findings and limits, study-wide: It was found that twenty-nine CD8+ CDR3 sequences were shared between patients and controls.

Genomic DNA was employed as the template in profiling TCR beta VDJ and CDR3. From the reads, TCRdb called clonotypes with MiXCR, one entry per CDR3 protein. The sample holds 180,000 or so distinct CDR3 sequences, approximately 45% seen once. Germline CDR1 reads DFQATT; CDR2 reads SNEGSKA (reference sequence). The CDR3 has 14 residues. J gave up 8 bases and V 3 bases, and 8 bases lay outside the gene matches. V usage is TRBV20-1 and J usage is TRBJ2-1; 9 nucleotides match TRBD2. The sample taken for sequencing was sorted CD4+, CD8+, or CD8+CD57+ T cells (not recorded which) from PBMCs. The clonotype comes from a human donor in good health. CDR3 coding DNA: TGCAGTGCTAGGGGTAGCGGGAGTTTAGATGAGCAGTTCTTC. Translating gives CSARGSGSLDEQFF.